This T cell receptor (beta chain) was sequenced in a study of blood T cell repertoires in COVID-19. Study at large: Material from acute and convalescent COVID-19 was sourced from the United States, Italy and Spain.

CDR3 length: 13 amino acids. Germline V gives CDR1 MNHNS, CDR2 SASEGT. The ends lost 2 bases at V and 7 bases at J; junction bases unmatched: 5. Repertoires were generated with immunoSEQ multiplex PCR, while TCRdb's copy carries only in-frame clones and drops some. Counted here are about 120,000 clones, approximately 90% occurring once; the ten biggest clones make up under 35%. The sample was peripheral blood. The J gene is TRBJ2-7, the V gene TRBV6-1; 7 bases are shared with TRBD2. The TCR comes from a man aged 65 to 79 with active or convalescent COVID-19. The CDR3, as DNA: TGTGCCAGCAGTGAATGGGGAGGGCGGGAGCAGTACTTC. Its translation: CASSEWGGREQYF.